This TCR beta chain stems from a study of PD-L1 blockade in urothelial cancer. For the study at large: Male patients with bladder-origin urothelial cancer numbered about 90% of the 29.

Assay used: immunoSEQ multiplex PCR; TCRdb lists only in-frame clones, some missing. Seen here are tens of thousands of clones, less than 95% observed once, and the top ten hold about 7.9%. The length of the CDR3 is 15 residues. The germline V gene encodes CDR1 MNHEY and CDR2 SMNVEV (reference sequence). The V end lost 6 bases, the J end lost 2 bases, and 17 bases lay between the germline ends. Documented time point: peripheral blood 6 weeks after treatment start. The J gene is TRBJ2-7, the V gene TRBV27; a weak D match, TRBD1 (8 bases). The receptor comes from a man between 70 and 80 years old with urothelial cancer. Material: PBMCs, obtained around atezolizumab (anti-PD-L1) treatment. This chain's CDR3 is CASSTYRGGAYEQYF. The CDR3 DNA follows: TGTGCCAGCAGCACGTACAGGGGGGGAGCCTACGAGCAGTACTTC.